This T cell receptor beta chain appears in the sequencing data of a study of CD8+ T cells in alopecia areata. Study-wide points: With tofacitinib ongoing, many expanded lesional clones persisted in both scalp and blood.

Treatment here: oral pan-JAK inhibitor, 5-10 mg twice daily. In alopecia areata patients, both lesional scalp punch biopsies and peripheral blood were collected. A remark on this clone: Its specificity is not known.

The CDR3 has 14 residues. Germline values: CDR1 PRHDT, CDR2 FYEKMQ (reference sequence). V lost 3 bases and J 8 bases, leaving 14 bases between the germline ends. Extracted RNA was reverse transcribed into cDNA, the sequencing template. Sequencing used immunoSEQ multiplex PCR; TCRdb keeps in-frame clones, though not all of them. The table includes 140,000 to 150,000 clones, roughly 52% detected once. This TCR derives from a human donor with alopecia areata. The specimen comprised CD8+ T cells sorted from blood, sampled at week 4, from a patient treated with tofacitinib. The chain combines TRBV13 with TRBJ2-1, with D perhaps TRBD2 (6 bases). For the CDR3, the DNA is TGTGCCAGCAGCTTGGTAGCGGCGCCTCATGAGCAGTTCTTC. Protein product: CASSLVAAPHEQFF.